The text below deals with one TCR beta chain. The data are from a study of blood T cell repertoires in COVID-19. Study-level background: Italy, Spain and the United States were the sources of the convalescent and acute COVID-19 samples.

V lost 1 base and J lost 5; bases outside the gene matches: 10. CDR3 length: 16 residues. From germline, CDR1 is LGHDT and CDR2 YNNKEL (reference sequence). Original handling: Reference gene primer amplification gave nucleated cell count estimates. Only in-frame clones appear in the TCRdb table, and some are missing; sequencing was by immunoSEQ multiplex PCR. V, J and clone size were drawn from that table, and D and trimming were deduced from the DNA. Among 140,000 or so clones listed, roughly 80% were seen once. Sequenced input: peripheral blood. The sequence derives from a human donor in a cohort sampled during active COVID-19. This chain connects TRBV3-1 (or the pseudogene TRBV3-2) to TRBJ2-5; 7 bases fit TRBD1. The CDR3 bases are TGTGCCAGCAGCCAAGTAAGAGGCAGGGGGATGGAGACCCAGTACTTC. Its protein is CASSQVRGRGMETQYF.